This T cell receptor beta chain emerged from a study of Graves' ophthalmopathy and Graves' hyperthyroidism. Across the study: No treatment had been given when peripheral blood was collected at initial diagnosis.

The diagnosis combined clinical symptoms, thyroxine, TRAb, thyroid ultrasound and orbital computed tomography scans. It was from about 9.1 ml of fresh peripheral blood that the PBMCs came. Study-level results: Using 13 signatures, a model distinguished ophthalmopathy from stable hyperthyroidism, reaching about 90% sensitivity and 81.08% specificity.

This clonotype was recorded many times. Its antigen is undetermined. Researchers took RNA transcripts and amplified TCR beta CDR3 regions from them. A first-round RT-PCR used HTBI primers, followed by a second-round multiplex PCR. TCRdb re-derived calls from the multiplex PCR reads in MiXCR, one entry per CDR3 protein. This table holds hundreds of thousands of distinct CDR3 sequences, about 20% found once. Specimen: peripheral blood. The origin of this receptor is a young woman with stable Graves' hyperthyroidism. Some clones in this sample may be carry-over from other donors' samples.

The CDR3 DNA reads TGTGCCAGCACCTCCCGGCCTACCGGGGAGCTGTTTTTT. Its protein is CASTSRPTGELFF. The chain links TRBV7-3 to TRBJ2-2; no reliable D call. The CDR3 covers 13 residues. The V and J ends lost 7 bases and 5 bases respectively, with 11 bases between them. CDR1 and CDR2 from the germline V gene are SGHTA and FQGTGA.